The source of this TCR beta chain is a study of blood T cells in healthy people across ages. Study findings and constraints: There was no known CMV status for donors, so expanded clonotype changes were possibly confounded. Age advanced and TCR beta diversity per million T cells fell, roughly linearly.

The authors ran a second PCR of 7 to 11 cycles using a sample-barcoded 5' primer and a J-beta primer mix. One entry per CDR3 protein results from TCRdb running MiXCR on the 5' RACE reads. Of hundreds of thousands of distinct CDR3 sequences listed, under 35% are singletons. Peripheral blood was drawn, approximately 9.7 milliliters per donor. A minimum of 5 micrograms of total RNA was extracted per sample. The CDR3 covers 15 residues. The V gene's germline CDR1 is SGDLS and CDR2 YYNGEE. A remark on this clonotype: Its antigen is currently unknown. An end of the junction differs from the germline gene, which may be a read error.

The sample taken for sequencing was blood. The chain joins TRBV9 to TRBJ1-1; TRBD1 might be the D (5 bases). The clonotype comes from a woman of 80 years or more in good health. Here the CDR3 DNA reads TGTACCAGCAGCGTAGCCGGGGGATGGAACACTGAAGCTTTCTTT. This sequence encodes CTSSVAGGWNTEAFF.